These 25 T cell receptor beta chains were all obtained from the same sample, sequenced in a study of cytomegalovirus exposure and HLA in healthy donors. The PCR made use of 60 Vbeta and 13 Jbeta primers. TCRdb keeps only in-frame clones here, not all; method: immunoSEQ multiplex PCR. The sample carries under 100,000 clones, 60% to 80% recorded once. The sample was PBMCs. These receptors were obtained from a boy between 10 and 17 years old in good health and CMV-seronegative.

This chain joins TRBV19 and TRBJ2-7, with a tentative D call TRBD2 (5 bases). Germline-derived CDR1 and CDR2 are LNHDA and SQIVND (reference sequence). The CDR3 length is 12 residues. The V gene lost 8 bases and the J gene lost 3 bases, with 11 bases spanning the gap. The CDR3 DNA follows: TGTGCCAGTGCGGGCAGCGACTACGAGCAGTACTTC. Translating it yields CASAGSDYEQYF.

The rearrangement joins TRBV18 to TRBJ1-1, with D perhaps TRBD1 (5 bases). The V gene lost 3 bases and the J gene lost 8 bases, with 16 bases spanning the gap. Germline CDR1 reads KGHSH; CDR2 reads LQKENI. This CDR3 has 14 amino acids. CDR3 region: CASSPPRGGEEAFF. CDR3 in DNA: TGTGCCAGCTCACCTCCCCGGGGAGGGGAGGAAGCTTTCTTT.

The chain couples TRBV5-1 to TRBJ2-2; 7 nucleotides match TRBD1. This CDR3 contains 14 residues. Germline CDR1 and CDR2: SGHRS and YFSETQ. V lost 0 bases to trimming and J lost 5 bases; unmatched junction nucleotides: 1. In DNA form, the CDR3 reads TGCGCCAGCAGCTTGGACAGGGGAACCGGGGAGCTGTTTTTT. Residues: CASSLDRGTGELFF.

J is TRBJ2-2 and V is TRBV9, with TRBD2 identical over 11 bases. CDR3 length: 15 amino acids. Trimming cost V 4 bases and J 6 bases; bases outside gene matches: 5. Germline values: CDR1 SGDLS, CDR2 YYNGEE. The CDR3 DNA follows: TGTGCCAGCAGCACACGACTAGCGGGGTCCGGGGAGCTGTTTTTT. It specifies CASSTRLAGSGELFF.

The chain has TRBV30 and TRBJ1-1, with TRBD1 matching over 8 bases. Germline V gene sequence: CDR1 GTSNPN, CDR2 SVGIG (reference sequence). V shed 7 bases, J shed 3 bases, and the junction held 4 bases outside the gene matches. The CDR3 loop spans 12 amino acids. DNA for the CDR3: TGTGCCTCACAGGGGGTGGACACTGAAGCTTTCTTT. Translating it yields CASQGVDTEAFF.

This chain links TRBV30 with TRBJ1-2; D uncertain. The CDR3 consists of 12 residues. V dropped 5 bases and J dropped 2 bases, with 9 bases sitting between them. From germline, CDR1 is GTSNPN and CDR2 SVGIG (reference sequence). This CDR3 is CAWAGPNYGYTF. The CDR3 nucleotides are TGTGCCTGGGCAGGCCCCAACTATGGCTACACCTTC.

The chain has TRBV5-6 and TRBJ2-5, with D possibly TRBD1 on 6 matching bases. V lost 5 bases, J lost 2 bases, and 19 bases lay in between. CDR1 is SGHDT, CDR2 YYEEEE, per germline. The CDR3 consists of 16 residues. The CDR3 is CASRLYADSYQETQYF. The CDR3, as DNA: TGTGCCAGCAGGTTGTATGCGGACAGCTATCAAGAGACCCAGTACTTC.

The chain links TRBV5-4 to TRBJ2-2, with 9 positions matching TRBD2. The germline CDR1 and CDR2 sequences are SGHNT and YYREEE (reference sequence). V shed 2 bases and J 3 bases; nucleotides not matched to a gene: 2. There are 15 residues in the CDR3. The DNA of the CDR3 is TGTGCCAGCAGCTTAGCTAGCGGGGACACCGGGGAGCTGTTTTTT. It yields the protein CASSLASGDTGELFF. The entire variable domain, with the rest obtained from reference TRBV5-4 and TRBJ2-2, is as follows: ETGVTQSPTHLIKTRGQQVTLRCSSQSGHNTVSWYQQALGQGPQFIFQYYREEENGRGNFPPRFSGLQFPNYSSELNVNALELDDSALYLCASSLASGDTGELFFGEGSRLTVL.

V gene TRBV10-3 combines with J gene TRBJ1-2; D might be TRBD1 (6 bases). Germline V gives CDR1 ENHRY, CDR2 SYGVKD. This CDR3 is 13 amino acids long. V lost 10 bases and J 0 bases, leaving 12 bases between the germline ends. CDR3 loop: CATRPGANYGYTF. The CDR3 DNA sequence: TGTGCCACCAGGCCAGGGGCTAACTATGGCTACACCTTC.

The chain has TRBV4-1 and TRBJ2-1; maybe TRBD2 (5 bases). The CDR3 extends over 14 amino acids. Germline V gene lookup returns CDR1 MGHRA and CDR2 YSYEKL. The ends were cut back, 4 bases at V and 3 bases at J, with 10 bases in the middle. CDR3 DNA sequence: TGCGCCAGCAGCCCAAGCGGCCTCTACAATGAGCAGTTCTTC. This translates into CASSPSGLYNEQFF.

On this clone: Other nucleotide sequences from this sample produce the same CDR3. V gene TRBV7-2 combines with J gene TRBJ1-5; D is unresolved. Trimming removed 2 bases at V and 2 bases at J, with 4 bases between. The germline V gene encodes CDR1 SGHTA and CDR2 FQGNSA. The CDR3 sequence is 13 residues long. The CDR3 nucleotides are TGTGCCAGCAGCTTACGAGGCAATCAGCCCCAGCATTTT. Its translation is CASSLRGNQPQHF. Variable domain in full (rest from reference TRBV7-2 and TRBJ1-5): GAGVSQSPSNKVTEKGKDVELRCDPISGHTALYWYRQSLGQGLEFLIYFQGNSAPDKSGLPSDRFSAERTGGSVSTLTIQRTQQEDSAVYLCASSLRGNQPQHFGDGTRLSIL.

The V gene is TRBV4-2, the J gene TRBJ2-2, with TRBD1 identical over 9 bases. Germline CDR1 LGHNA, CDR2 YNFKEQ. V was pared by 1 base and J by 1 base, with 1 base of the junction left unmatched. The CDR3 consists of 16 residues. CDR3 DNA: TGTGCCAGCAGCCAAGGGGGACAGGGGAACACCGGGGAGCTGTTTTTT. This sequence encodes CASSQGGQGNTGELFF.

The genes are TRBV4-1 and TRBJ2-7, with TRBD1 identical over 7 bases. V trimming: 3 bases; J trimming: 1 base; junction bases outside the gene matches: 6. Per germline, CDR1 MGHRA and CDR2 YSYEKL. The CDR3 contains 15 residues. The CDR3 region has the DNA TGCGCCAGCAGCCAGAGGGACAGCTTATCCTACGAGCAGTACTTC. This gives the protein CASSQRDSLSYEQYF.

This CDR3 reads CASSEAQGRGKDAQYF. CDR3 DNA sequence: TGTGCCAGCAGTGAAGCGCAGGGCAGGGGAAAGGACGCGCAGTATTTT. This chain links TRBV2 with TRBJ2-3; D might be TRBD1 (6 bases). The V and J ends lost 0 bases and 10 bases respectively, with 20 bases between them. The CDR3 totals 16 residues. Germline V gene data show CDR1 as SNHLY and CDR2 as FYNNEI. The full variable domain, its missing parts supplied by reference TRBV2 and TRBJ2-3, is EPEVTQTPSHQVTQMGQEVILRCVPISNHLYFYWYRQILGQKVEFLVSFYNNEISEKSEIFDDQFSVERPDGSNFTLKIRSTKLEDSAMYFCASSEAQGRGKDAQYFGPGTRLTVL.

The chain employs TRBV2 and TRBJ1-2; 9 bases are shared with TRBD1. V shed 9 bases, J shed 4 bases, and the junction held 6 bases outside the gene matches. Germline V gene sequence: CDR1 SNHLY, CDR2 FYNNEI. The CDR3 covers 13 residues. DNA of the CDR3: TGTGCCAGAAGGGACAGGGAAGTCTATGGCTACACCTTC. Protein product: CARRDREVYGYTF.

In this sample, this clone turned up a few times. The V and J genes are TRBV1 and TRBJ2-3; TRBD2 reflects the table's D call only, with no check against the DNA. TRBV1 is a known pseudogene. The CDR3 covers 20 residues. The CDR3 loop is CTSSRLRDSPRRHSTDTQYF. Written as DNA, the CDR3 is TGCACCAGCAGCCGACTCCGGGACTCTCCTCGGCGGCACAGCACAGATACGCAGTATTTT.

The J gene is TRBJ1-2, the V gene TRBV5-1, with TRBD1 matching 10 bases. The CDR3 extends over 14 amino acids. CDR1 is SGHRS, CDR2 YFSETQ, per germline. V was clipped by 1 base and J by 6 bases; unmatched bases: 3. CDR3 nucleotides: TGCGCCAGCAGCTTGTTGGACAGGGGGAATGGCTACACCTTC. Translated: CASSLLDRGNGYTF.

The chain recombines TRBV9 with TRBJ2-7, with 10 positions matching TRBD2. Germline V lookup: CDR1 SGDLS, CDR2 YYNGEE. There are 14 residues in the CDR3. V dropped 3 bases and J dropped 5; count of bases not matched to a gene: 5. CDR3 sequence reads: CASSASGGRNEQYF. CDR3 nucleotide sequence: TGTGCCAGCAGCGCTAGCGGGGGCCGTAACGAGCAGTACTTC.

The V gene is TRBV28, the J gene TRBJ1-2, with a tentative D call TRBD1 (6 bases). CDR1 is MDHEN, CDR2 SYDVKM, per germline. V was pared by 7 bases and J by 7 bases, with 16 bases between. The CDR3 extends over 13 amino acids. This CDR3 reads CASTPGPGAGYTF. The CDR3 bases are TGTGCCAGCACTCCGGGACCAGGGGCTGGCTACACCTTC.

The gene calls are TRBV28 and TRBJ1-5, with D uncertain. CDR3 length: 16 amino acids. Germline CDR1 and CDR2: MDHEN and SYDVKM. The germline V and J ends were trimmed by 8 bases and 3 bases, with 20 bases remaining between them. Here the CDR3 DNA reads TGTGCCAGCGACCCTCCAGGCAGTACCACCAATCAGCCCCAGCATTTT. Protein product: CASDPPGSTTNQPQHF.

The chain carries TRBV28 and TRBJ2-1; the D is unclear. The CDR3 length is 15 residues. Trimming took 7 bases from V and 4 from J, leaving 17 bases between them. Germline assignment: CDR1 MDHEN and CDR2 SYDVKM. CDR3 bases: TGTGCCAGCACCTCCCGACCCCCCGGGTACAATGAGCAGTTCTTC. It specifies CASTSRPPGYNEQFF.

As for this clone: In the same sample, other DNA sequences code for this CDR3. CDR3 sequence: CASSSGEDYEQYF. CDR3 bases: TGTGCCAGCAGTTCCGGGGAGGACTACGAGCAGTACTTC. The chain has TRBV27 and TRBJ2-7; D is possibly TRBD2 (6 bases). V was trimmed by 4 bases and J by 3 bases, leaving 10 bases between them. Germline-derived CDR1 and CDR2 are MNHEY and SMNVEV (reference sequence). CDR3 length: 13 residues.

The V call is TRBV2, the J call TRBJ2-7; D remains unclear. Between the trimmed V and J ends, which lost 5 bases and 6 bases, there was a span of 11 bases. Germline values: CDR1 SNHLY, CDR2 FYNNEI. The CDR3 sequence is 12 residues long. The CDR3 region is CASSTKGGEQYF. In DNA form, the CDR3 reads TGTGCCAGCAGTACGAAAGGCGGCGAGCAGTACTTC.

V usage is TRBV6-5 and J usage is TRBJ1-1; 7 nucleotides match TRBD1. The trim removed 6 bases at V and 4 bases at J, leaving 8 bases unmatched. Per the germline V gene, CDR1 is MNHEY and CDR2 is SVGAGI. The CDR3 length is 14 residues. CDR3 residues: CASRVDRQGTEAFF. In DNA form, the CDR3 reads TGTGCCAGCAGAGTGGACAGGCAAGGCACTGAAGCTTTCTTT.

This chain's CDR3 is CASSFRLYNEQFF. The CDR3 DNA reads as TGTGCCAGCAGTTTCCGTTTGTACAATGAGCAGTTCTTC. The V call is TRBV28, the J call TRBJ2-1; D is ambiguous. There are 13 residues in the CDR3. The ends were cut back, 3 bases at V and 4 bases at J, with 7 bases in the middle. Germline V gene data show CDR1 as MDHEN and CDR2 as SYDVKM.